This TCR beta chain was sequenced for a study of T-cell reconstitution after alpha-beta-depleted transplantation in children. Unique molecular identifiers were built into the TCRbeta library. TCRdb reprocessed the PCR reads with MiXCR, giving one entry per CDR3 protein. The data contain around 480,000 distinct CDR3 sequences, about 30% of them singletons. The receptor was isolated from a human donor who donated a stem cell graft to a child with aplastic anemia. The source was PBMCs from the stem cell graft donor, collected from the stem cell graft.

CDR3 amino acids: CASSAPWETGNTGELFF. DNA for the CDR3: TGTGCCAGCAGTGCCCCTTGGGAGACCGGAAACACCGGGGAGCTGTTTTTT. The chain couples TRBV12-3 or TRBV12-4 to TRBJ2-2; maybe TRBD2 (5 bases). This CDR3 comprises 17 residues. V lost 5 bases and J 2 bases, leaving 18 bases between the germline ends.